A single sample is the source of the 19 T cell receptor beta chains below, sequenced in a study of post-analysis software for immune sequencing data. Study-level results: The five TRBV segments detected at higher frequency in patients than in controls included TRBV5-6, TRBV5-1 and TRBV20-1.

Incorporated into the TCR beta cDNA libraries were unique molecular identifiers, which served to reduce PCR and sequencing biases. TCRdb independently ran MiXCR on the PCR reads; one entry per CDR3 protein. This table holds about 540,000 distinct CDR3 sequences, under 40% found once. No antigen has been identified for these receptors. What was sequenced was blood. These receptors all stem from a girl under 18 with multiple sclerosis.

The genes are TRBV6-1 and TRBJ2-7, with D possibly matching TRBD1 (6 bases). Trimming stripped 6 bases from V and 3 bases from J, with 12 bases between. CDR1 and CDR2 (germline): MNHNS, SASEGT. The length of the CDR3 is 13 residues. The CDR3 spells CASSAGDIYEQYF. As DNA, the CDR3 is TGTGCCAGCAGCGCAGGGGACATCTACGAGCAGTACTTC.

The chain uses TRBV28 and TRBJ1-1; a weak D match, TRBD1 (6 bases). Trimming pared 4 bases from V and 7 bases from J, leaving 22 bases between. This CDR3 has 16 residues. Germline-derived CDR1 and CDR2 are MDHEN and SYDVKM. The CDR3 DNA is TGTGCCAGCAGTTGGACCAGGGGTCCAGGGGCATATGAAGCTTTCTTT. Protein: CASSWTRGPGAYEAFF.

This sequence joins TRBV18 and TRBJ2-7; 8 nucleotides line up with TRBD2. CDR1 and CDR2 (germline): KGHSH, LQKENI. V was clipped by 0 bases and J by 3 bases; unmatched bases: 10. CDR3 length: 17 residues. CDR3 bases: TGTGCCAGCTCACCACCTCGGGGGGGCCTAAACTACTACGAGCAGTACTTC. Protein sequence: CASSPPRGGLNYYEQYF.

This clonotype was detected a few times. The chain uses TRBV29-1 and TRBJ2-1; the match to TRBD2 covers 8 bases. The V segment lost 4 bases and the J segment 10 bases; nucleotides outside the gene matches: 9. The CDR3 runs 13 residues. Looked up from germline, CDR1 is SQVTM and CDR2 is ANQGSEA. The CDR3 DNA reads as TGCAGCGTTGCCTTCCTCCCGGGAGGGGAGCAGTTCTTC. Amino acids: CSVAFLPGGEQFF.

The chain links TRBV5-1 to TRBJ2-5, with 7 nucleotides matching TRBD2. The germline gives CDR1 SGHRS, CDR2 YFSETQ. With V trimmed by 0 bases and J by 2 bases, 7 bases remained unmatched. The CDR3 length is 16 residues. As DNA, the CDR3 is TGCGCCAGCAGCTTGGAAGGCCTAGCGGTACAAGAGACCCAGTACTTC. This codes for CASSLEGLAVQETQYF.

J is TRBJ2-3 and V is TRBV24-1; 10 bases match TRBD2. CDR3 length: 14 residues. Per germline, CDR1 KGHDR and CDR2 SFDVKD. V trimming: 9 bases; J trimming: 3 bases; junction bases outside the gene matches: 5. CDR3 loop: CATRTSGVTDTQYF. CDR3 bases: TGTGCCACCCGTACTAGCGGGGTGACAGATACGCAGTATTTT.

This clonotype has a handful of counts. This chain joins TRBV28 and TRBJ2-7; D perhaps matches TRBD1 (5 bases). The length of the CDR3 is 12 residues. Deletions cut 6 bases from V and 0 bases from J, with 6 bases between. Germline V gene data show CDR1 as MDHEN and CDR2 as SYDVKM. CDR3 bases: TGTGCCAGCAGGACAGTCTCCTACGAGCAGTACTTC. Translated: CASRTVSYEQYF. The full variable domain, its missing parts supplied by reference TRBV28 and TRBJ2-7, is DVKVTQSSRYLVKRTGEKVFLECVQDMDHENMFWYRQDPGLGLRLIYFSYDVKMKEKGDIPEGYSVSREKKERFSLILESASTNQTSMYLCASRTVSYEQYFGPGTRLTVT.

This clonotype occurred a few times. The chain employs TRBV7-8 and TRBJ1-2; D possibly corresponds to TRBD1 (6 bases). V shed 5 bases and J shed 6 bases, with 16 bases lying between them. Looked up from germline, CDR1 is SGHVS and CDR2 is FQNEAQ. This CDR3 region has 14 residues. Here the CDR3 DNA reads TGTGCCAGCAGCGGTTTTGGCTGGGGGCATGGCTACACCTTC. Its translation: CASSGFGWGHGYTF.

The chain employs TRBV18 and TRBJ1-1; 7 bases agree with TRBD1. The CDR3 totals 15 residues. CDR1 is KGHSH and CDR2 is LQKENI in the germline V gene. Trimming cost V 1 base and J 0 bases; bases outside gene matches: 2. CDR3 in amino acids: CASSPQGALNTEAFF. Written as DNA, the CDR3 is TGTGCCAGCTCACCACAGGGGGCCCTGAACACTGAAGCTTTCTTT.

In this sample, this clonotype turned up a few times. The chain links TRBV6-5 to TRBJ1-1, with D perhaps TRBD1 (5 bases). V gave up 0 bases and J gave up 8 bases, with 10 bases separating them. The CDR3 is 13 residues long. In germline, CDR1 is MNHEY, CDR2 SVGAGI. CDR3 sequence reads: CASSYSPQAEAFF. In DNA, the CDR3 is TGTGCCAGCAGTTACTCCCCACAGGCCGAAGCTTTCTTT.

The V call is TRBV6-5, the J call TRBJ2-1, with D possibly TRBD2 on 6 matching bases. This CDR3 has 15 residues. CDR1 is MNHEY and CDR2 is SVGAGI in the germline V gene. V lost 5 bases, J lost 10 bases, and 21 bases lay in between. CDR3 sequence (DNA): TGTGCCAGCAGTCAACCGGGACGGGGGATCAGAGAGCAGTTCTTC. It specifies CASSQPGRGIREQFF.

This chain links TRBV7-3 with TRBJ2-2, with D uncertain. The germline V gene encodes CDR1 SGHTA and CDR2 FQGTGA. With 5 bases removed from V and 1 base from J, the gap between germline ends came to 8 bases. The CDR3 length is 14 residues. Here the CDR3 reads CASSALMNTGELFF. In nucleotides, the CDR3 is TGTGCCAGCAGCGCCCTAATGAACACCGGGGAGCTGTTTTTT.

The rearrangement links TRBV20-1 to TRBJ2-1, with 8 bases matching TRBD1. This CDR3 has 13 amino acids. Germline V gene data show CDR1 as DFQATT and CDR2 as SNEGSKA (reference sequence). The trim removed 6 bases at V and 3 bases at J, leaving 4 bases unmatched. The CDR3 here is CSAAGGRYNEQFF. The CDR3, as DNA: TGCAGTGCCGCAGGGGGCCGCTACAATGAGCAGTTCTTC.

The rearrangement uses TRBV20-1 and TRBJ2-1; TRBD2 matches 7 bases. CDR1 and CDR2 (germline): DFQATT, SNEGSKA (reference sequence). This CDR3 region has 15 residues. After removal of 5 bases from V and 0 bases from J, the junction contained 7 bases not matched to a gene. CDR3 bases: TGCAGTGCTCCTAGCGGCCGTACCTCCTACAATGAGCAGTTCTTC. As protein: CSAPSGRTSYNEQFF.

This clonotype was seen more than once but under ten times. The rearrangement uses TRBV10-2 and TRBJ2-1; 7 bases are shared with TRBD1. This CDR3 has 13 residues. In germline, CDR1 is WSHSY, CDR2 SAAADI. The V segment lost 8 bases and the J segment 7 bases; nucleotides outside the gene matches: 8. For the CDR3, the DNA is TGCGCCAGCGGCGGACAGGCGTTTAATGAGCAGTTCTTC. Its translation is CASGGQAFNEQFF.

This sequence joins TRBV5-1 and TRBJ2-1, with D perhaps being TRBD1 or TRBD2 (5 bases each). V was shortened by 6 bases and J by 1 base, with 11 bases between the two germline ends. Germline loops: CDR1 SGHRS, CDR2 YFSETQ. The CDR3 totals 14 residues. The DNA for the CDR3 is TGCGCCAGCAATTCGGGGCCTTCCTACAATGAGCAGTTCTTC. The encoded protein is CASNSGPSYNEQFF.

This clonotype was counted only a few times. Its ends do not fully match the called genes, so a read error is possible. CDR3 residues: CSALTGPRQPLHF. Here the CDR3 DNA reads TGCAGTGCACTGACAGGCCCTCGTCAGCCCCTGCATTTT. V gene TRBV20-1 combines with J gene TRBJ1-5; TRBD1 is a possible D gene (6 bases). In germline, CDR1 is DFQATT, CDR2 SNEGSKA (reference sequence). This CDR3 region has 13 residues.

The chain recombines TRBV7-6 with TRBJ2-3; D remains unclear. CDR1 SGHVS and CDR2 FNYEAQ come from the germline V gene. The CDR3 spans 13 residues. V shed 4 bases and J shed 5 bases, with 10 bases lying between them. In nucleotides, the CDR3 is TGTGCCAGCAGCTCTATGACGGAAGATACGCAGTATTTT. This translates into CASSSMTEDTQYF.

The gene calls are TRBV7-2 and TRBJ2-1, with D uncertain. The germline gives CDR1 SGHTA, CDR2 FQGNSA. The CDR3 runs to 15 residues. V was shortened by 5 bases and J by 2 bases, with 13 bases between the two germline ends. This CDR3 is CASSKPRFAYNEQFF. CDR3 in DNA: TGTGCCAGCAGCAAACCACGGTTTGCCTACAATGAGCAGTTCTTC.